This TCR beta chain is drawn from a study of blood T cell repertoires in COVID-19 (TCRdb year 2020). Study-level background: The collaborator samples originated in the United States, Italy and Spain and spanned the acute and convalescent phases of COVID-19. Nearly every sample came with metadata listing a de-identified subject ID, COVID-19 status, age in years and sex. Deeply sampled blood TCRbeta repertoires from subjects exposed to, actively infected with, or recovered from COVID-19 were included in the dataset. The repertoires were released in a freely available public database intended as a resource for research on the immune response to SARS-CoV-2. Samples were obtained from the ongoing ImmuneRACE study (first 160 participants) and from 1,254 subjects provided by 6 global collaborators. The prospective study material was composed of cDNA or gDNA derived from T cells, B-cell-depleted T cells, or PBMCs. Where HLA class I and class II types were available, the types were taken from metadata supplied by the sample provider, not from assay-based typing.

To note about this clone: Its target antigen remains unknown. The record has no base qualities; no much larger clone is one base away.

TCRbeta CDR3 regions were amplified from genomic DNA using the immunoSEQ Assay, a bias-controlled multiplex PCR. The paper's data handling went like this. The number of nucleated cells in each sample was estimated from the amplification of reference gene primers within the assay. To quantify the absolute abundance of each unique TCRbeta CDR3 rearrangement, sequence reads were collapsed and filtered. For each sample, productive Simpson clonality was calculated by taking the square root of Simpson's diversity index across productive rearrangements. The clones in this table, taken by TCRdb from immuneACCESS, are in-frame only. Not every clone is retained; where verified, under half of the shortfall comes from an unresolved V gene, and the cause of the rest is unknown. V, J and clone size reflect that table, while D and trimming were determined from the DNA. This sample gives about 490,000 clones in total; over 75% of them show up just once. In total, the top ten clones hold roughly 3.2% of the sample.

Its CDR3 holds 18 amino acids, cysteine through phenylalanine. Only the CDR3 region is kept as DNA, spanning 54 bases read in frame from base 1. Collaborating institutions collected whole blood in K2EDTA tubes following their own protocols. For TCRbeta analysis, collaborator samples were shipped as frozen whole blood, as isolated PBMCs, or as DNA extracted from either sample type. Here is what the overall study found, with its caveats: The amount of clinical and demographic metadata varied by source and participant and was provided uncurated.

The V and J genes are TRBV21-1 and TRBJ2-3; the table's D call of TRBD1 was not tested on the DNA. TRBV21-1 is shown as a pseudogene. This receptor was identified in a human donor in a cohort sampled during active COVID-19. Sequencing was performed on peripheral blood. The DNA sequence is as follows: TGTGCCAGCAGCAAGAACAGAAAAGCCTTCCAGGAAGGAGATACGCAGTATTTT. It translates to CASSKNRKAFQEGDTQYF.